The 22 T cell receptor beta chains below all came from one sample that was sequenced in a study of blood T cell repertoires in COVID-19. Sequencing used immunoSEQ multiplex PCR; TCRdb keeps in-frame clones, though not all of them. Of around 60,000 clones listed, 75% to 90% are singletons. Sequences were obtained from peripheral blood. All receptors derive from a woman older than 75 with acute or convalescent COVID-19.

The J gene is TRBJ1-1, the V gene TRBV7-9; 7 bases are shared with TRBD1. Unmatched junction bases numbered 4, after V lost 4 bases and J lost 8 bases. Germline V CDR1 and CDR2: SEHNR, FQNEAQ (reference sequence). CDR3 size: 12 residues. CDR3 protein: CASSSSDREAFF. CDR3 in DNA: TGTGCCAGCAGCTCGTCGGACAGGGAAGCTTTCTTT.

The chain links TRBV28 to TRBJ2-3, with D maybe TRBD2 (6 bases). The V gene's germline CDR1 is MDHEN and CDR2 SYDVKM. The CDR3 spans 14 residues. V was cut by 7 bases and J by 8 bases, with 19 bases left in between. The CDR3 nucleotides read TGTGCCAGCACCCCAGGAGGGCGGGCCTCTACGCAGTATTTT. Amino acid sequence: CASTPGGRASTQYF.

This clone has a handful of counts. The chain links TRBV6-2 or TRBV6-3 to TRBJ1-1; D unresolved. The V gene's germline CDR1 is MNHEY and CDR2 SVGEGT. The CDR3 covers 15 residues. Trimming left V 5 bases short and J 6 bases short, with 19 bases between. CDR3 DNA sequence: TGTGCCAGCAGTCAAGGGATTTCAAGCGGGGCTGAAGCTTTCTTT. This translates into CASSQGISSGAEAFF.

The V gene is TRBV5-1, the J gene TRBJ1-5; TRBD1 might be the D (5 bases). The germline V and J ends were trimmed by 5 bases and 4 bases, with 13 bases remaining between them. The CDR3 covers 14 residues. Per the germline V gene, CDR1 is SGHRS and CDR2 is YFSETQ. The CDR3 region has the DNA TGCGCCAGCAGACCCGACAGTCTGAATCAGCCCCAGCATTTT. Its protein product is CASRPDSLNQPQHF. Looking up the rest from reference TRBV5-1 and TRBJ1-5 gives the full variable domain: KAGVTQTPRYLIKTRGQQVTLSCSPISGHRSVSWYQQTPGQGLQFLFEYFSETQRNKGNFPGRFSGRQFSNSRSEMNVSTLELGDSALYLCASRPDSLNQPQHFGDGTRLSIL.

The V and J genes are TRBV18 and TRBJ1-2; TRBD1 is a possible D gene (5 bases). V was pared by 4 bases and J by 4 bases, with 19 bases between. The CDR3 consists of 16 residues. Germline CDR1 KGHSH, CDR2 LQKENI. The CDR3 reads CASSQGWGKGSYGYTF. DNA of the CDR3: TGTGCCAGCTCACAAGGCTGGGGCAAAGGGTCCTATGGCTACACCTTC.

This chain connects TRBV18 to TRBJ1-5, with TRBD1 matching over 12 bases. CDR1 is KGHSH and CDR2 is LQKENI in the germline V gene. The CDR3 contains 17 residues. Trimming removed 2 bases from V and 6 bases from J; junction bases left unmatched: 8. The CDR3 DNA sequence: TGTGCCAGCTCACCATTGCCGGGACAGGGGGCGAGTCAGCCCCAGCATTTT. This sequence encodes CASSPLPGQGASQPQHF.

The chain uses TRBV30 and TRBJ2-7, with 7 bases matching TRBD1. CDR3 length equals 13 residues. V lost 6 bases and J lost 0; bases outside the gene matches: 5. The germline CDR1 and CDR2 sequences are GTSNPN and SVGIG (reference sequence). The CDR3 is CACTTGSSYEQYF. For the CDR3, the DNA is TGTGCCTGTACGACAGGGAGCTCCTACGAGCAGTACTTC.

V is TRBV11-2 and J is TRBJ2-4, with D hard to call. Germline-derived CDR1 and CDR2 are SGHAT and FQNNGV. This CDR3 contains 17 residues. V lost 2 bases and J 0 bases, leaving 14 bases between the germline ends. This chain's CDR3 is CASSLTSREEAKNIQYF. DNA of the CDR3: TGTGCCAGCAGCTTAACTTCGCGAGAGGAAGCCAAAAACATTCAGTACTTC.

A few counts support this clone. The rearrangement links TRBV4-3 to TRBJ2-5, with D possibly being TRBD2 (5 bases). This CDR3 is built from 16 residues. Trimming shortened V by 6 bases and J by 1 base, and 18 bases separated the two germline ends. Germline CDR1 and CDR2: LGHNA and YSLEER. CDR3 DNA: TGCGCCAGCAGTACATCCGGGATACGGACCCAAGAGACCCAGTACTTC. This gives the protein CASSTSGIRTQETQYF.

This clone was seen a single time. This chain uses TRBV23-1 with TRBJ1-3; 9 nucleotides agree with TRBD1. TRBV23-1 is noted as an ORF with a role that remains uncertain. The trim removed 5 bases at V and 4 bases at J, leaving 3 bases unmatched. The CDR3 has 14 residues. The CDR3 protein is CASSGTGSGNTIYF. The CDR3 region has the DNA TGCGCCAGCAGTGGGACAGGGTCCGGAAACACCATATATTTT.

Only one count was recorded for this clone. This rearrangement joins TRBV6-2 or TRBV6-3 to TRBJ2-3; 8 bases are shared with TRBD2. Germline V CDR1 and CDR2: MNHEY, SVGEGT. This CDR3 has 15 amino acids. V lost 5 bases, J lost 4 bases, and 8 bases stayed unmatched. CDR3 in DNA: TGTGCCAGCAGTGCCGGGGGGGCCAGGGCAGATACGCAGTATTTT. Translated: CASSAGGARADTQYF.

The J gene is TRBJ2-7, the V gene TRBV5-1; possible D gene TRBD1, 5 bases. Looked up from germline, CDR1 is SGHRS and CDR2 is YFSETQ. The V and J ends lost 4 bases and 3 bases respectively, with 14 bases between them. The CDR3 is 14 residues long. The CDR3 DNA follows: TGCGCCAGCAGCCCAGGACAAGTAGTCTACGAGCAGTACTTC. It yields the protein CASSPGQVVYEQYF.

This clone was recorded a few times. This chain uses TRBV9 with TRBJ2-5; perhaps TRBD1 as D (5 bases). In germline, CDR1 is SGDLS, CDR2 YYNGEE. The CDR3 spans 18 residues. V was shortened by 2 bases and J by 0 bases, with 20 bases between the two germline ends. CDR3 in DNA: TGTGCCAGCAGCGTCACACAACAAAGATCGACAGACCAAGAGACCCAGTACTTC. Amino acids: CASSVTQQRSTDQETQYF. The whole variable domain, remainder taken from reference TRBV9 and TRBJ2-5, is DSGVTQTPKHLITATGQRVTLRCSPRSGDLSVYWYQQSLDQGLQFLIQYYNGEERAKGNILERFSAQQFPDLHSELNLSSLELGDSALYFCASSVTQQRSTDQETQYFGPGTRLLVL.

The chain recombines TRBV19 with TRBJ2-1; D possibly corresponds to TRBD1 (5 bases). V lost 3 bases and J lost 6, with 12 bases in between. CDR1 and CDR2 from the germline V gene are LNHDA and SQIVND (reference sequence). The CDR3 contains 14 residues. Here the CDR3 DNA reads TGTGCCAGTAGTATTGGCAGGGTAATCAATGAGCAGTTCTTC. Its protein is CASSIGRVINEQFF. Filled out from reference TRBV19 and TRBJ2-1, the complete variable domain reads DGGITQSPKYLFRKEGQNVTLSCEQNLNHDAMYWYRQDPGQGLRLIYYSQIVNDFQKGDIAEGYSVSREKKESFPLTVTSAQKNPTAFYLCASSIGRVINEQFFGPGTRLTVL.

This clone showed up just once. The rearrangement links TRBV19 to TRBJ1-2; 8 bases line up with TRBD1. The V segment lost 6 bases and the J segment 5 bases; nucleotides outside the gene matches: 11. Per the germline V gene, CDR1 is LNHDA and CDR2 is SQIVND (reference sequence). The CDR3 contains 15 residues. The CDR3 loop reads CASRAQGAPEYGYTF. In DNA, the CDR3 is TGTGCCAGTAGGGCTCAGGGGGCGCCTGAATATGGCTACACCTTC. Filled out from reference TRBV19 and TRBJ1-2, the complete variable domain reads DGGITQSPKYLFRKEGQNVTLSCEQNLNHDAMYWYRQDPGQGLRLIYYSQIVNDFQKGDIAEGYSVSREKKESFPLTVTSAQKNPTAFYLCASRAQGAPEYGYTFGSGTRLTVV.

The rearrangement joins TRBV4-1 to TRBJ2-7; no clear D gene. The germline V gene encodes CDR1 MGHRA and CDR2 YSYEKL. V dropped 1 base and J dropped 0 bases, with 7 bases sitting between them. The CDR3 extends over 14 amino acids. The CDR3 sequence is CASSQAESSYEQYF. The DNA for the CDR3 is TGCGCCAGCAGCCAAGCGGAGAGCTCCTACGAGCAGTACTTC.

The gene calls are TRBV7-3 and TRBJ2-6; weak D call: TRBD1 (6 bases). The V and J ends lost 3 bases and 3 bases respectively, with 12 bases between them. Germline values: CDR1 SGHTA, CDR2 FQGTGA. CDR3 length equals 16 residues. The CDR3 loop is CASSFRDRNGANVLTF. CDR3 nucleotides: TGTGCCAGCAGCTTTCGAGACAGGAATGGGGCCAACGTCCTGACTTTC.

V and J are TRBV5-4 and TRBJ2-5, with 7 bases lining up with TRBD1. Germline V gives CDR1 SGHNT, CDR2 YYREEE (reference sequence). The V and J ends lost 3 bases and 5 bases, in that order; junction bases with no gene match: 7. This CDR3 has 14 residues. CDR3 in amino acids: CASSYQGGSETQYF. Here the CDR3 DNA reads TGTGCCAGCAGCTACCAAGGGGGCTCGGAGACCCAGTACTTC.

The rearrangement links TRBV7-2 to TRBJ1-2; D might be TRBD1 (6 bases). The CDR3 loop spans 13 amino acids. Germline V gives CDR1 SGHTA, CDR2 FQGNSA. V shed 2 bases and J shed 7 bases, with 11 bases lying between them. The CDR3 spells CASSLNRVGGYTF. The CDR3 DNA reads TGTGCCAGCAGCTTAAACAGGGTGGGTGGCTACACCTTC. The full variable domain, its missing parts supplied by reference TRBV7-2 and TRBJ1-2, is GAGVSQSPSNKVTEKGKDVELRCDPISGHTALYWYRQSLGQGLEFLIYFQGNSAPDKSGLPSDRFSAERTGGSVSTLTIQRTQQEDSAVYLCASSLNRVGGYTFGSGTRLTVV.

CDR3 in DNA: TGTGCCAGCTCACCGGCAGGGGGGAACACTGAAGCTTTCTTT. It codes for CASSPAGGNTEAFF. The V call is TRBV18, the J call TRBJ1-1, with 7 bases that match TRBD1. Trimming at V came to 3 bases and at J to 1 base, leaving 2 bases not matched to a gene. CDR1 and CDR2 (germline): KGHSH, LQKENI. CDR3 length: 14 amino acids.

The gene calls are TRBV5-6 and TRBJ2-7; D possibly corresponds to TRBD1 (6 bases). The CDR3 has 14 amino acids. The V and J ends lost 6 bases and 4 bases respectively, with 17 bases between them. Germline loops: CDR1 SGHDT, CDR2 YYEEEE. The CDR3 reads CASIKGSRGYEQYF. Here the CDR3 DNA reads TGTGCCAGCATCAAAGGTAGCAGGGGTTACGAGCAGTACTTC.

The chain has TRBV6-5 and TRBJ2-1; 12 bases are shared with TRBD1. V shed 6 bases and J 5 bases; nucleotides not matched to a gene: 5. The CDR3 covers 15 residues. CDR1 and CDR2 from the germline V gene are MNHEY and SVGAGI. The CDR3: CASRMGQGADNEQFF. CDR3 DNA sequence: TGTGCCAGCAGGATGGGACAGGGGGCCGACAATGAGCAGTTCTTC.